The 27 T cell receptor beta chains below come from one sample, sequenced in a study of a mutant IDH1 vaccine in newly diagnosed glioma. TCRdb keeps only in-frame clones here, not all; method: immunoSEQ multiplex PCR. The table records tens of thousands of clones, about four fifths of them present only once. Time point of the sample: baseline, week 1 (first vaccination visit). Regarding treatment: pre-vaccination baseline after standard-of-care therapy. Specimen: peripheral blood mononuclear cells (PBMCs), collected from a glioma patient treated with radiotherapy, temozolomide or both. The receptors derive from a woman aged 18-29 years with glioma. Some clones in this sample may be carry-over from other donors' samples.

The CDR3, as DNA: TGTGCCAGCCTCTCGGGGGTTAGGGTAGAAAGGACAGATACGCAGTATTTT. Protein sequence: CASLSGVRVERTDTQYF. The genes are TRBV5-6 and TRBJ2-3; D might be TRBD2 (6 bases). CDR3 length: 17 amino acids. V was shortened by 7 bases and J by 3 bases, with 24 bases between the two germline ends. Germline CDR1 reads SGHDT; CDR2 reads YYEEEE.

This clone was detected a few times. CDR3 DNA: TGTGCCAGCAGCCAACAGAACACCGGGGAGCTGTTTTTT. Translated: CASSQQNTGELFF. The chain uses TRBV7-2 and TRBJ2-2; D gene ambiguous. The CDR3 has 13 amino acids. V was clipped by 5 bases and J by 1 base, with 5 bases between them. Germline assignment: CDR1 SGHTA and CDR2 FQGNSA.

The CDR3 region has the DNA TGCGCCAGCAGCTTGCACGGACAGAGGGGCTACACCTTC. Translated: CASSLHGQRGYTF. The genes are TRBV5-1 and TRBJ1-2; weak D call: TRBD1 (6 bases). The CDR3 spans 13 residues. Trimming removed 1 base at V and 8 bases at J, with 12 bases between. Per the germline V gene, CDR1 is SGHRS and CDR2 is YFSETQ. Full variable domain (missing parts from reference TRBV5-1 and TRBJ1-2): KAGVTQTPRYLIKTRGQQVTLSCSPISGHRSVSWYQQTPGQGLQFLFEYFSETQRNKGNFPGRFSGRQFSNSRSEMNVSTLELGDSALYLCASSLHGQRGYTFGSGTRLTVV.

The CDR3 reads CASRPGLAGPDTQYF. CDR3 coding DNA: TGTGCCAGCAGACCGGGACTAGCGGGACCAGATACGCAGTATTTT. J is TRBJ2-3 and V is TRBV9, with TRBD2 matching over 13 bases. CDR1 and CDR2 from the germline V gene are SGDLS and YYNGEE. V trimming: 5 bases; J trimming: 4 bases; junction bases outside the gene matches: 4. CDR3 length equals 15 residues.

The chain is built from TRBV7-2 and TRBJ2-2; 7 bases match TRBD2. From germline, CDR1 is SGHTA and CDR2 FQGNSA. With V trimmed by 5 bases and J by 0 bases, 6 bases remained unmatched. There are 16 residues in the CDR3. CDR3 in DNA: TGTGCCAGCAGCCGCCCTAGCGGTGCGAACACCGGGGAGCTGTTTTTT. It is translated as CASSRPSGANTGELFF. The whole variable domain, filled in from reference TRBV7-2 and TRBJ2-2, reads GAGVSQSPSNKVTEKGKDVELRCDPISGHTALYWYRQSLGQGLEFLIYFQGNSAPDKSGLPSDRFSAERTGGSVSTLTIQRTQQEDSAVYLCASSRPSGANTGELFFGEGSRLTVL.

Written as DNA, the CDR3 is TGTGCCAGCAGCCCCTCCGGGACAGACAATGAGCAGTTCTTC. Its protein is CASSPSGTDNEQFF. The chain couples TRBV5-6 to TRBJ2-1; 7 bases match TRBD1. Germline CDR1 reads SGHDT; CDR2 reads YYEEEE. The V segment lost 4 bases and the J segment 5 bases; nucleotides outside the gene matches: 6. The CDR3 is 14 amino acids.

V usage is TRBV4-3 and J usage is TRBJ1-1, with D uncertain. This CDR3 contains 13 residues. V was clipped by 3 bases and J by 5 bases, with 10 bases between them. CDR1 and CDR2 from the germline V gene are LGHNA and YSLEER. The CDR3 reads CASSQESVTEAFF. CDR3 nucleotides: TGCGCCAGCAGCCAGGAGTCGGTAACTGAAGCTTTCTTT.

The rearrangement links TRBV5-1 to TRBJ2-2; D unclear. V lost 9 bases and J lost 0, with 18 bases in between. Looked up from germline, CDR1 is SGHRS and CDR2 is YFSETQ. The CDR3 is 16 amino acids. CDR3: CANRSKSSPNTGELFF. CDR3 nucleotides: TGCGCCAACCGGTCGAAGTCTAGTCCGAACACCGGGGAGCTGTTTTTT. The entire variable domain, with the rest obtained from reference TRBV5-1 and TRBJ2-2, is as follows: KAGVTQTPRYLIKTRGQQVTLSCSPISGHRSVSWYQQTPGQGLQFLFEYFSETQRNKGNFPGRFSGRQFSNSRSEMNVSTLELGDSALYLCANRSKSSPNTGELFFGEGSRLTVL.

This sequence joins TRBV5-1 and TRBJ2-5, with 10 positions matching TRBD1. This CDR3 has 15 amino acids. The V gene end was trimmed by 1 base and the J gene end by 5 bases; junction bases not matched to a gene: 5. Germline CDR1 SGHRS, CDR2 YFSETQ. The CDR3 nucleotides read TGCGCCAGCAGCTTGATAGGACAGGGGGTGGAGACCCAGTACTTC. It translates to CASSLIGQGVETQYF.

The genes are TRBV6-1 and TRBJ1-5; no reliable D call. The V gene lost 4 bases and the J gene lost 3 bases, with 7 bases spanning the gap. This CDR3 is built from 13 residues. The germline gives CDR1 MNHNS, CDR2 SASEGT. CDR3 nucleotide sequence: TGTGCCAGCAGTGTACGGCTCAATCAGCCCCAGCATTTT. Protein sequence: CASSVRLNQPQHF.

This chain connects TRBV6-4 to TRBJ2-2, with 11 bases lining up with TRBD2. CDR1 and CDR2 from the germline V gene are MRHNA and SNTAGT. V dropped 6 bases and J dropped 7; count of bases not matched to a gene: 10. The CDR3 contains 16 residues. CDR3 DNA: TGTGCCAGCAGCGCTACTAGCGGGAGTGGAAGCGGGGAGCTGTTTTTT. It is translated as CASSATSGSGSGELFF.

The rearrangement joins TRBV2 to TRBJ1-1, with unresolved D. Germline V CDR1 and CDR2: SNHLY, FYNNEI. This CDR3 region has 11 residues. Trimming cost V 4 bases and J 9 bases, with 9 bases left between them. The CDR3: CASSGSDKAFF. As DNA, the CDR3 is TGTGCCAGCAGTGGGTCAGATAAAGCTTTCTTT.

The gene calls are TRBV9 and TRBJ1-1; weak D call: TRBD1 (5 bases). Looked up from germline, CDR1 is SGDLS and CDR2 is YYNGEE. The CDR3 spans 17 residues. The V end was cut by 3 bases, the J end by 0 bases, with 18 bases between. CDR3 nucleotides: TGTGCCAGCAGCGAGGGAGGGTGGGACGACATGAACACTGAAGCTTTCTTT. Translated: CASSEGGWDDMNTEAFF. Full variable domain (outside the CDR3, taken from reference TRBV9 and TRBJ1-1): DSGVTQTPKHLITATGQRVTLRCSPRSGDLSVYWYQQSLDQGLQFLIQYYNGEERAKGNILERFSAQQFPDLHSELNLSSLELGDSALYFCASSEGGWDDMNTEAFFGQGTRLTVV.

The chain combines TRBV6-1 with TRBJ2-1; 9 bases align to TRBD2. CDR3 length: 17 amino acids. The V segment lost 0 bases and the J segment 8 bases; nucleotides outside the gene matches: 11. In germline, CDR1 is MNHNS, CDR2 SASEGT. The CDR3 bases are TGTGCCAGCAGTGAAGCATGGGCGGGAGGGGGGGGAGATGAGCAGTTCTTC. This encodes CASSEAWAGGGGDEQFF.

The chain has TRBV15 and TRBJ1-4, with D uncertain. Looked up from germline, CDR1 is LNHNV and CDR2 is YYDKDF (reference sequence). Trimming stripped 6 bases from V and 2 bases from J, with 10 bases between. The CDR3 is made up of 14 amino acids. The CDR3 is CATRGLGTNEKLFF. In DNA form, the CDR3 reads TGTGCCACCAGGGGCCTTGGTACTAATGAAAAACTGTTTTTT.

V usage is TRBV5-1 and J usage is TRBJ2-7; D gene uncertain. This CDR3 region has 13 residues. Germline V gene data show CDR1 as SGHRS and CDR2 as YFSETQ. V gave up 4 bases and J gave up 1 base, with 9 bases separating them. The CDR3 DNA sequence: TGCGCCAGCAGCCTGGACCGATCCTACGAGCAGTACTTC. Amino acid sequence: CASSLDRSYEQYF.

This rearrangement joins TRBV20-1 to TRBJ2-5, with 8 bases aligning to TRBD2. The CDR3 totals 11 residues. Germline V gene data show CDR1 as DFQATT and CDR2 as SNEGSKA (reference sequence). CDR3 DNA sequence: TGCACCGCGGGGGGTGAAGAGACCCAGTACTTC. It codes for CTAGGEETQYF.

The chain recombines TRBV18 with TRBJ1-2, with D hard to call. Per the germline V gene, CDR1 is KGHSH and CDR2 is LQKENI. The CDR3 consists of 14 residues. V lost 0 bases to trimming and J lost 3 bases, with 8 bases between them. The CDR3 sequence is CASSPPGWDYGYTF. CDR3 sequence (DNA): TGTGCCAGCTCACCACCGGGGTGGGACTATGGCTACACCTTC. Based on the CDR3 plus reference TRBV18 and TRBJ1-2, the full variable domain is NAGVMQNPRHLVRRRGQEARLRCSPMKGHSHVYWYRQLPEEGLKFMVYLQKENIIDESGMPKERFSAEFPKEGPSILRIQQVVRGDSAAYFCASSPPGWDYGYTFGSGTRLTVV.

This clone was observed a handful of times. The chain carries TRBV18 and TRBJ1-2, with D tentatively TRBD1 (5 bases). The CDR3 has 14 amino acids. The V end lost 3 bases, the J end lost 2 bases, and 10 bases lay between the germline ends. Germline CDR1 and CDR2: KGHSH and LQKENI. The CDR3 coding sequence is TGTGCCAGCTCACCTAGGGACCGAAACTATGGCTACACCTTC. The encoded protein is CASSPRDRNYGYTF.

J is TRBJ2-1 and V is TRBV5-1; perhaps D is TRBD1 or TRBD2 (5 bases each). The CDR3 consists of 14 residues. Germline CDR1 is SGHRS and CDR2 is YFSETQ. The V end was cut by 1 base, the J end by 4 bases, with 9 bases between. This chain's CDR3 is CASSLRDGYNEQFF. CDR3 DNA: TGCGCCAGCAGCTTGAGGGACGGATACAATGAGCAGTTCTTC.

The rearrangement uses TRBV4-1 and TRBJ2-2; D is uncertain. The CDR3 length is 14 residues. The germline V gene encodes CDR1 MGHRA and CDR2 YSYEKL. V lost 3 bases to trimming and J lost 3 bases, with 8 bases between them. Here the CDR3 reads CASSQADYTGELFF. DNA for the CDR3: TGCGCCAGCAGCCAGGCCGACTACACCGGGGAGCTGTTTTTT.

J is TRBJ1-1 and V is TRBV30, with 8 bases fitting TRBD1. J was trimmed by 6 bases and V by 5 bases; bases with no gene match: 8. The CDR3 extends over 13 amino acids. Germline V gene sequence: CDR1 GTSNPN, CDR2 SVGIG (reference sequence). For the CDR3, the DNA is TGTGCCTGGGACAGGGGTTTAGGATCTGAAGCTTTCTTT. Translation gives CAWDRGLGSEAFF. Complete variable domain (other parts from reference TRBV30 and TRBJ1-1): SQTIHQWPATLVQPVGSPLSLECTVEGTSNPNLYWYRQAAGRGLQLLFYSVGIGQISSEVPQNLSASRPQDRQFILSSKKLLLSDSGFYLCAWDRGLGSEAFFGQGTRLTVV.

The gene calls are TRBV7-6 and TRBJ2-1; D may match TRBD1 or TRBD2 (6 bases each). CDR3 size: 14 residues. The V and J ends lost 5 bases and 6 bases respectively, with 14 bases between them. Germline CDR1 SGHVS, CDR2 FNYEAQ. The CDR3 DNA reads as TGTGCCAGCAGCCCGAGGGGGGCCCGCAATGAGCAGTTCTTC. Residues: CASSPRGARNEQFF.

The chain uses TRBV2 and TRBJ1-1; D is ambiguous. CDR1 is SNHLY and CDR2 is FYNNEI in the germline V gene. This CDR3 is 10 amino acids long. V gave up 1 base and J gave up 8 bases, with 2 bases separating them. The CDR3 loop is CASSEGEAFF. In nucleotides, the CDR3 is TGTGCCAGCAGTGAAGGGGAAGCTTTCTTT.

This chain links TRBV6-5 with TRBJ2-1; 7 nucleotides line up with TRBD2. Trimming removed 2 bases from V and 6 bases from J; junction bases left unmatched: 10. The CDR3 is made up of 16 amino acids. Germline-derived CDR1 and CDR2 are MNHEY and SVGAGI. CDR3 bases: TGTGCCAGCAGTTACCTTAGACTAGCCGGGAGCAATGAGCAGTTCTTC. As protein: CASSYLRLAGSNEQFF.

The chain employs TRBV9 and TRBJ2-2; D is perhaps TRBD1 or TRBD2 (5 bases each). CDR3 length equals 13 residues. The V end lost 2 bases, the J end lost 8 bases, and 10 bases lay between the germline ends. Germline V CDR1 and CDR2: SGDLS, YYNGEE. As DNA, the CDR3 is TGTGCCAGCAGCGTCGTGGGGGAAGGGGAGCTGTTTTTT. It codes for CASSVVGEGELFF.

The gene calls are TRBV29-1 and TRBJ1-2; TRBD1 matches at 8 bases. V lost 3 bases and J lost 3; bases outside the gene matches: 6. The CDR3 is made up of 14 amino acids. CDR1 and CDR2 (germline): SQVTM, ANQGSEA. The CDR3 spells CSVEEPGGYYGYTF. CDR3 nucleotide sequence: TGCAGCGTTGAGGAACCAGGGGGCTACTATGGCTACACCTTC.